A selection of T cell receptor beta chains follows, all from one sample in a study of blood T cells in healthy people across ages. Each CDR3 protein is one row after TCRdb ran MiXCR on the 5' RACE reads. The table has around 1,700,000 distinct CDR3 sequences, approximately 30% seen once; the top ten hold more than 6%. The specimen was blood. Source of these receptors: a woman aged 30 to 39 in good health. The CDR3 runs from the conserved cysteine through the conserved F or W. A D gene is named only where the DNA matches it firmly. Where a row states a size, it is once, few, many or the class of an expanded clone; other rows omit it.

>.|TRBD1|TRBV9|TRBJ2-5
CASSVAGQHFSGTQYF
TGTGCCAGCAGCGTAGCGGGACAGCATTTTTCTGGGACCCAGTACTTC
>many|.|TRBV20-1|TRBJ2-1
CSAYGTNNNEQFF
TGCAGTGCTTACGGGACAAACAACAATGAGCAGTTCTTC
>.|.|TRBV12-3/TRBV12-4|TRBJ1-4
CASSLIGTNEKLFF
TGTGCCAGCAGTTTAATAGGGACTAATGAAAAACTGTTTTTT
>.|.|TRBV15|TRBJ2-3
CATSLDFGPSTDTQYF
TGTGCCACCAGCCTCGACTTCGGTCCCAGCACAGATACGCAGTATTTT
>many|TRBD1|TRBV3-1|TRBJ2-5
CASSVGQRQTQYF
TGTGCCAGCAGCGTGGGACAGAGGCAGACCCAGTACTTC
>many|TRBD2|TRBV7-8|TRBJ2-5
CASRSTSGQETQYF
TGTGCCAGCAGATCGACTAGCGGACAAGAGACCCAGTACTTC
>.|TRBD1|TRBV7-9|TRBJ2-3
CASSTTGLSTDTQYF
TGTGCCAGCAGCACGACAGGGCTCAGCACAGATACGCAGTATTTT
>few|.|TRBV6-5|TRBJ2-1
CASSYRAARHSTYNEQFF
TGTGCCAGCAGTTACAGGGCAGCCCGACATTCGACCTACAATGAGCAGTTCTTC
>many|TRBD2|TRBV7-2|TRBJ2-5
CASSSAGTIQETQYF
TGTGCCAGCAGCTCAGCCGGGACTATCCAAGAGACCCAGTACTTC
>many|.|TRBV5-5|TRBJ2-4
CASSLRKGGVAKNIQYF
TGTGCCAGCAGCTTGAGGAAGGGAGGAGTAGCCAAAAACATTCAGTACTTC
>many|TRBD1|TRBV7-6|TRBJ2-7
CASSVGTGFYEQYF
TGTGCCAGCAGCGTCGGGACAGGGTTCTACGAGCAGTACTTC
>few|.|TRBV28|TRBJ1-5
CAGSSSAAGLNQPQHF
TGTGCCGGCAGTTCCTCCGCCGCGGGGCTTAATCAGCCCCAGCATTTT
>few|TRBD1|TRBV6-2/TRBV6-3|TRBJ2-3
CASRDPGGSEGTDTQYF
TGTGCCAGCAGGGACCCAGGGGGCAGTGAAGGGACAGATACGCAGTATTTT
>.|.|TRBV29-1|TRBJ1-2
CSVSIRQTDGYTF
TGCAGCGTCTCAATCCGGCAAACGGATGGCTACACCTTC
>.|TRBD1|TRBV30|TRBJ1-1
CAWSGQGVRTEAFF
TGTGCCTGGAGTGGACAGGGGGTAAGGACTGAAGCTTTCTTT
>.|.|TRBV7-3|TRBJ2-1
CASSLTTASEQFF
TGTGCCAGCAGCTTAACGACGGCTAGTGAGCAGTTCTTC
>few|.|TRBV29-1|TRBJ2-7
CSVGGGSGTYEQYF
TGCAGCGTGGGAGGGGGCAGTGGAACCTACGAGCAGTACTTC
>.|.|TRBV10-3|TRBJ2-7
CAAAPGAQNEQYF
TGTGCCGCAGCCCCGGGGGCGCAGAACGAGCAGTACTTC
>many|.|TRBV7-6|TRBJ2-5
CASSLAVLQETQYF
TGTGCCAGCAGCTTAGCGGTCCTTCAAGAGACCCAGTACTTC
>.|.|TRBV5-5|TRBJ1-1
CASSLVPGGPVGAFF
TGTGCCAGCAGCTTGGTCCCGGGGGGCCCGGTGGGAGCTTTCTTT
>few|.|TRBV7-2|TRBJ1-6
CASTTWGYSPLHF
TGTGCCAGCACCACATGGGGGTATTCACCCCTCCACTTT
>few|.|TRBV20-1|TRBJ1-1
CSALPGTEAFF
TGCAGTGCCCTCCCAGGAACTGAAGCTTTCTTT
>few|.|TRBV20-1|TRBJ2-1
CSALDYGHNEQFF
TGCAGTGCTCTGGACTACGGCCACAATGAGCAGTTCTTC
>many|.|TRBV4-1|TRBJ2-7
CASSLGKGKRWNEQYF
TGCGCCAGCAGCTTGGGGAAGGGGAAGCGGTGGAACGAGCAGTACTTC
>few|TRBD2|TRBV27|TRBJ2-3
CASSTRLAGEDTQYF
TGTGCCAGCAGTACCAGACTAGCGGGAGAAGATACGCAGTATTTT
>many|TRBD1|TRBV5-1|TRBJ2-7
CAGTGGNSYEQYF
TGCGCCGGGACAGGGGGTAACTCCTACGAGCAGTACTTC
>few|TRBD1|TRBV5-1|TRBJ2-1
CASSPTGDADNEQFF
TGCGCCAGCAGCCCCACAGGGGATGCGGACAATGAGCAGTTCTTC
>.|.|TRBV10-3|TRBJ2-7
CAISESWSGEQYF
TGTGCCATCAGTGAGTCTTGGAGCGGCGAGCAGTACTTC
>.|.|TRBV6-1|TRBJ2-1
CTSRVTSVDEQFF
TGTACCAGCAGGGTGACTAGTGTCGATGAGCAGTTCTTC